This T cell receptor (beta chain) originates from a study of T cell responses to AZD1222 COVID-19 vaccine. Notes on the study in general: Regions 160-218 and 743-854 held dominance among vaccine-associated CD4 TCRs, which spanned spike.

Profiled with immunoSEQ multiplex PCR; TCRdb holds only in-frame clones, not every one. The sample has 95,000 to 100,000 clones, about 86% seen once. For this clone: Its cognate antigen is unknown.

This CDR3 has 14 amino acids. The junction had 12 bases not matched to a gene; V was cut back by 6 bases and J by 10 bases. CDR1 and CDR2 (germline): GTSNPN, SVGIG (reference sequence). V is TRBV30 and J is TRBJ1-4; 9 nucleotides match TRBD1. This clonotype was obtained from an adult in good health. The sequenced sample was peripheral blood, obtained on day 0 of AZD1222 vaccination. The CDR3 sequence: CACDTGQGLGKLFF. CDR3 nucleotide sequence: TGTGCCTGTGACACGGGACAGGGTCTCGGAAAACTGTTTTTT.